A selection of T cell receptor beta chains follows, all from one sample in a study of T cells after yellow fever vaccination. TCRdb passed the 5' RACE reads through MiXCR, listing each CDR3 protein once. This table holds 250,000 to 350,000 distinct CDR3 sequences, about 4.5% found once. The sample in question was PBMCs, obtained 15 days after the yellow fever booster vaccination. The receptors derive from a man between 18 and 29 years old who received the YFV17D yellow fever vaccine. Both conserved end residues are part of each CDR3. The order of the fields is CDR3 protein, CDR3 DNA, D gene, J gene, clone size, V gene. D genes are given only for firm matches. Expanded clones get a size class; other rows say once, few or many, or leave the size out.

CASSYVEGREAEAFF | TGTGCCAGCAGCTACGTAGAGGGGAGAGAGGCTGAAGCTTTCTTT | NA | TRBJ1-1 | few | TRBV7-9
CASSNQPNFVVATNEKLFF | TGTGCCAGCAGCAACCAGCCGAACTTCGTAGTTGCAACTAATGAAAAACTGTTTTTT | NA | TRBJ1-4 | few | TRBV21-1
CASSLLGLRNNEQFF | TGTGCCAGCAGCTTACTGGGGCTGAGGAACAATGAGCAGTTCTTC | NA | TRBJ2-1 | few | TRBV7-2
CASKEPGRYTGELFF | TGTGCCAGCAAGGAGCCGGGACGGTACACCGGGGAGCTGTTTTTT | NA | TRBJ2-2 | many | TRBV6-2/TRBV6-3
CASSLVLTSGTTGELFF | TGTGCCAGCAGCTTAGTCCTAACTAGCGGAACCACCGGGGAGCTGTTTTTT | TRBD2 | TRBJ2-2 | NA | TRBV7-2
CANDRLGNTIYF | TGTGCCAACGACAGGCTCGGAAACACCATATATTTT | NA | TRBJ1-3 | NA | TRBV12-3/TRBV12-4
CASSLAEEAGGYTF | TGCGCCAGCAGCTTGGCCGAGGAAGCCGGGGGCTACACCTTC | NA | TRBJ1-2 | NA | TRBV5-1
CSGVIPLEEAFF | TGCAGCGGCGTGATCCCACTCGAAGAGGCTTTCTTT | NA | TRBJ1-1 | many | TRBV29-1
CASSQTGIDTQYF | TGTGCCAGCAGCCAGACTGGTATTGATACGCAGTATTTT | NA | TRBJ2-3 | many | TRBV7-9
CASSLTGTVNSPLHF | TGTGCCAGCAGCTTGACCGGGACAGTGAATTCACCCCTCCACTTT | TRBD1 | TRBJ1-6 | many | TRBV7-9
CASSLATSGGAAGYNEQFF | TGTGCCAGCAGCTTGGCCACTAGCGGGGGGGCCGCGGGTTACAATGAGCAGTTCTTC | TRBD2 | TRBJ2-1 | few | TRBV7-9
CATSDLTSGGLLDTQYF | TGTGCCACCAGTGATTTGACTAGCGGGGGATTGTTGGATACGCAGTATTTT | TRBD2 | TRBJ2-3 | few | TRBV24-1
CSAQTGLAQYF | TGCAGTGCCCAGACAGGGCTCGCGCAGTATTTT | TRBD1 | TRBJ2-3 | many | TRBV20-1
CASSLAGTGTADTQYF | TGTGCCAGCAGCTTAGCCGGGACAGGGACCGCAGATACGCAGTATTTT | TRBD1 | TRBJ2-3 | few | TRBV7-9
CSVPGTLIPDTQYF | TGCAGCGTGCCCGGGACTTTAATTCCGGATACGCAGTATTTT | NA | TRBJ2-3 | NA | TRBV29-1
CASSFWGTVHEQFF | TGTGCCAGCAGCTTTTGGGGTACGGTGCATGAGCAGTTCTTC | NA | TRBJ2-1 | NA | TRBV7-2
CSARSQVMNTEAFF | TGCAGTGCTAGATCGCAGGTCATGAACACTGAAGCTTTCTTT | NA | TRBJ1-1 | few | TRBV20-1
CAWSVWMNTEAFF | TGTGCCTGGAGTGTATGGATGAACACTGAAGCTTTCTTT | NA | TRBJ1-1 | NA | TRBV30
CATRLRAGSDEQFF | TGTGCCACGAGGTTAAGAGCTGGGAGTGATGAGCAGTTCTTC | NA | TRBJ2-1 | many | TRBV2
CASSDPGLAGGNTGELFF | TGTGCCAGCAGTGACCCCGGACTAGCGGGGGGGAACACCGGGGAGCTGTTTTTT | TRBD2 | TRBJ2-2 | NA | TRBV6-4
CASSTQGLTDEQFF | TGTGCCAGCAGCACCCAAGGGCTGACGGATGAGCAGTTCTTC | NA | TRBJ2-1 | many | TRBV6-2/TRBV6-3
CASSVGIRQGREKLFF | TGTGCCAGCAGCGTAGGAATCCGACAGGGCCGGGAAAAACTGTTTTTT | TRBD1 | TRBJ1-4 | NA | TRBV9
CSARRVQRQETQYF | TGCAGTGCTAGGCGGGTACAACGCCAAGAGACCCAGTACTTC | NA | TRBJ2-5 | few | TRBV20-1
CATSDPASGGDLDTQYF | TGTGCCACCAGTGATCCCGCTAGCGGGGGGGATTTGGATACGCAGTATTTT | TRBD2 | TRBJ2-3 | NA | TRBV24-1
CASSHDQGYNYGYTF | TGTGCCAGCAGCCACGATCAGGGTTATAACTATGGCTACACCTTC | NA | TRBJ1-2 | many | TRBV7-9
CSANSAGTTDTQYF | TGCAGTGCTAATTCGGCGGGTACTACAGATACGCAGTATTTT | NA | TRBJ2-3 | many | TRBV20-1
CASSLRAGSNQPQHF | TGTGCCAGCAGCCTCAGGGCAGGTAGCAATCAGCCCCAGCATTTT | NA | TRBJ1-5 | many | TRBV7-6
CASSRGQRIFDTQYF | TGTGCCAGCAGCAGGGGACAGAGAATATTTGATACGCAGTATTTT | TRBD1 | TRBJ2-3 | many | TRBV7-9
CASSQQGYGEQFF | TGTGCCAGCTCACAACAGGGGTACGGTGAGCAGTTCTTC | TRBD1 | TRBJ2-1 | many | TRBV18
CATSKGQGPFEPQHF | TGTGCCACCAGCAAAGGACAGGGGCCCTTCGAGCCCCAGCATTTT | TRBD1 | TRBJ1-5 | many | TRBV15
CASSGLGGLNQPQHF | TGTGCCAGCAGCGGCCTTGGGGGCTTGAATCAGCCCCAGCATTTT | NA | TRBJ1-5 | NA | TRBV7-8
CASSSPTGRIAKNIQYF | TGTGCCAGCAGTTCCCCGACAGGGCGAATAGCCAAAAACATTCAGTACTTC | TRBD1 | TRBJ2-4 | many | TRBV12-3/TRBV12-4
CASSPPSRQETQYF | TGTGCCAGCAGTCCCCCGAGCAGGCAAGAGACCCAGTACTTC | NA | TRBJ2-5 | many | TRBV12-3/TRBV12-4
CATSRPTGVTEAFF | TGTGCCACCAGCAGACCAACAGGGGTAACTGAAGCTTTCTTT | TRBD1 | TRBJ1-1 | NA | TRBV15
CSVERLHEANSPLHF | TGCAGCGTTGAAAGGCTCCACGAGGCCAATTCACCCCTCCACTTT | NA | TRBJ1-6 | few | TRBV29-1
CASRRDSYGYTF | TGCGCCAGCAGGAGGGACAGCTATGGCTACACCTTC | TRBD1 | TRBJ1-2 | many | TRBV10-2
CASSLFGEKLFF | TGTGCCAGCAGCTTGTTTGGTGAAAAACTGTTTTTT | NA | TRBJ1-4 | many | TRBV5-4
CASRVLGRNYGYTF | TGTGCCAGCAGGGTCCTGGGCAGGAACTATGGCTACACCTTC | NA | TRBJ1-2 | few | TRBV5-6
CASSDIDEQFF | TGTGCCAGCAGTGATATCGATGAGCAGTTCTTC | NA | TRBJ2-1 | many | TRBV2
CASSDTETQYF | TGTGCCAGCAGTGATACCGAGACCCAGTACTTC | NA | TRBJ2-5 | few | TRBV2
CASSLAQGLGTEAFF | TGCGCCAGCAGCTTGGCACAGGGTCTCGGTACTGAAGCTTTCTTT | NA | TRBJ1-1 | NA | TRBV5-1
CASSLMQGYQETQYF | TGTGCCAGCAGCCTGATGCAGGGATACCAAGAGACCCAGTACTTC | NA | TRBJ2-5 | NA | TRBV7-2
CASSVTLTSGTDTEYF | TGTGCCAGCAGCGTAACCTTGACTAGCGGCACAGATACGGAGTATTTT | TRBD2 | TRBJ2-3 | once | TRBV9
CASSRGQGVNQPQHF | TGCGCCAGCAGCAGGGGACAGGGGGTCAATCAGCCCCAGCATTTT | TRBD1 | TRBJ1-5 | NA | TRBV5-1
CASRLQPGALGYGYTF | TGTGCCAGCCGCCTCCAGCCGGGGGCTTTAGGGTATGGCTACACCTTC | NA | TRBJ1-2 | few | TRBV2
CASSLQGRSNQPQHF | TGTGCCAGCAGCCTTCAGGGGCGAAGCAATCAGCCCCAGCATTTT | NA | TRBJ1-5 | NA | TRBV6-2/TRBV6-3
CASSIEGSGEQYF | TGTGCCAGTAGTATAGAGGGTTCCGGCGAGCAGTACTTC | NA | TRBJ2-7 | NA | TRBV19
CASSQPGQAKETQYF | TGTGCCAGCAGCCAACCGGGACAGGCTAAAGAGACCCAGTACTTC | TRBD1 | TRBJ2-5 | few | TRBV3-1
CASSLGPSPYTDTQYF | TGTGCCAGCAGCTTAGGGCCTAGTCCATACACAGATACGCAGTATTTT | NA | TRBJ2-3 | many | TRBV7-6
CATSRDRPGLLPNEQFF | TGTGCCACCAGCAGAGATCGGCCGGGACTACTTCCCAATGAGCAGTTCTTC | TRBD2 | TRBJ2-1 | NA | TRBV15
CASSQGGGTAYEQYF | TGTGCCAGCAGCCAAGGAGGCGGTACAGCCTACGAGCAGTACTTC | NA | TRBJ2-7 | few | TRBV4-2